Following are 32 T cell receptor beta chains from one sample sequenced in a study of T cell repertoires in cytomegalovirus infection. These receptors' antigens are unknown. TCRdb re-called the reads through MiXCR, storing one row per CDR3 protein. The sample contains 550,000 to 850,000 distinct CDR3 sequences, around 31% of which appear only once. Source: cultured PBMCs, taken from culture after CMV antigen stimulation. These receptors all stem from a human donor in good health (CMV status not recorded). Some clones in this sample may be carry-over from other donors' samples.

As concerns this clonotype: At one end, the junction sequence differs from germline, possibly due to a read error. The chain has TRBV18 and TRBJ1-6; D is possibly TRBD1 (6 bases). The CDR3 has 14 residues. From germline, CDR1 is KGHSH and CDR2 LQKENI. The CDR3 DNA reads TGTGCCAGCTCAGCAGGGGTTGATAATACACCCCTCCACTTT. Residues: CASSAGVDNTPLHF.

This clonotype was seen ten or more times. V usage is TRBV7-6 and J usage is TRBJ1-6; 10 positions agree with TRBD1. V lost 5 bases to trimming and J lost 8 bases; unmatched junction nucleotides: 6. CDR1 and CDR2 from the germline V gene are SGHVS and FNYEAQ. The CDR3 runs to 15 residues. The CDR3 coding sequence is TGTGCCAGCAGCCGTACCGGGACAGGGGATTCACCCCTCCACTTT. It yields the protein CASSRTGTGDSPLHF.

There are a few counts of this clonotype. The chain has TRBV19 and TRBJ2-1; D unresolved. Germline CDR1 and CDR2: LNHDA and SQIVND (reference sequence). V lost 4 bases to trimming and J lost 9 bases, with 10 bases between them. CDR3 length: 12 amino acids. CDR3 in DNA: TGTGCCAGTAGTACCGAGACGGGTGAGCAGTTCTTC. It translates to CASSTETGEQFF.

This clonotype was recorded a few times. This chain uses TRBV7-2 with TRBJ2-1; the D gene is possibly TRBD1 (5 bases). Germline CDR1 and CDR2: SGHTA and FQGNSA. Trimming pared 6 bases from V and 2 bases from J, leaving 14 bases between. The CDR3 is made up of 15 amino acids. The CDR3 DNA sequence: TGTGCCAGCAGTTCCGCAGGGATGCCCTACAATGAGCAGTTCTTC. Its translation: CASSSAGMPYNEQFF.

As regards this clonotype: This CDR3 is missing its conserved last phenylalanine or tryptophan, likely due to a read error. This CDR3 is CASSRGTEASTYNEQFL. CDR3 DNA sequence: TGTGCCAGCAGCCGCGGGACGGAGGCTTCCACCTACAATGAGCAGTTCCTC. The J gene is TRBJ2-1, the V gene TRBV7-6; perhaps TRBD2 as D (6 bases). From germline, CDR1 is SGHVS and CDR2 FNYEAQ. The CDR3 covers 17 residues. Trimming pared 5 bases from V and 2 bases from J, leaving 19 bases between.

The chain has TRBV20-1 and TRBJ1-4, with unresolved D. Trimming cost V 0 bases and J 8 bases, with 13 bases left between them. CDR3 length: 14 amino acids. Germline CDR1 reads DFQATT; CDR2 reads SNEGSKA (reference sequence). The CDR3 bases are TGCAGTGCTAGAGATCTACAAGAGAGCGAAAAACTGTTTTTT. This gives the protein CSARDLQESEKLFF.

CDR3 residues: CASRVANRVGYTF. In nucleotides, the CDR3 is TGTGCCAGCAGGGTAGCAAATCGCGTTGGCTACACCTTC. The chain employs TRBV28 and TRBJ1-2; D not certain. The V and J ends lost 6 bases and 7 bases respectively, with 15 bases between them. Germline V gene lookup returns CDR1 MDHEN and CDR2 SYDVKM. The CDR3 spans 13 residues.

This clonotype was recorded a few times. V is TRBV4-1 and J is TRBJ2-7; no clear D gene. The V gene's germline CDR1 is MGHRA and CDR2 YSYEKL. The CDR3 has 15 amino acids. Trimming pared 1 base from V and 0 bases from J, leaving 10 bases between. The CDR3 DNA sequence: TGCGCCAGCAGCCAAGCGAACCGAGTCTCCTACGAGCAGTACTTC. Protein product: CASSQANRVSYEQYF.

The chain combines TRBV7-8 with TRBJ2-3; D remains unclear. V lost 1 base to trimming and J lost 6 bases, with 14 bases between them. The CDR3 length is 15 residues. Germline-derived CDR1 and CDR2 are SGHVS and FQNEAQ. CDR3 in DNA: TGTGCCAGCAGCTTAGGGGCGGTGTCCACGGATACGCAGTATTTT. This gives the protein CASSLGAVSTDTQYF.

This sequence joins TRBV4-1 and TRBJ2-3, with 7 nucleotides matching TRBD1. CDR3 length: 14 amino acids. J lost 3 bases, V lost 5 bases, and 5 bases had no gene match. The germline CDR1 and CDR2 sequences are MGHRA and YSYEKL. CDR3: CASSVDRETDTQYF. CDR3 nucleotide sequence: TGCGCCAGCAGCGTCGACAGGGAGACAGATACGCAGTATTTT.

This clonotype was recorded at least ten times. J is TRBJ2-3 and V is TRBV11-2, with TRBD2 matching 8 bases. The CDR3 runs to 17 residues. V lost 3 bases and J lost 1; bases outside the gene matches: 9. Germline-derived CDR1 and CDR2 are SGHAT and FQNNGV. CDR3: CASSFSRRREGTDTQYF. The CDR3 DNA reads TGTGCCAGCAGCTTTAGTAGAAGGCGGGAGGGCACAGATACGCAGTATTTT.

In this sample, this clonotype turned up a few times. V gene TRBV20-1 combines with J gene TRBJ2-1, with TRBD2 identical over 14 bases. This CDR3 has 15 residues. CDR1 is DFQATT and CDR2 is SNEGSKA in the germline V gene (reference sequence). The ends lost 4 bases at V and 8 bases at J; junction bases unmatched: 7. CDR3 amino acids: CSATRLAGGGDEQFF. The CDR3 DNA is TGCAGTGCTACCCGACTAGCGGGAGGGGGAGATGAGCAGTTCTTC.

The rearrangement uses TRBV11-2 and TRBJ2-7, with a possible D match to TRBD1 (6 bases). V lost 6 bases and J lost 2, with 14 bases in between. Per the germline V gene, CDR1 is SGHAT and CDR2 is FQNNGV. CDR3 size: 14 residues. DNA of the CDR3: TGTGCCAGCAGGTACAGGGCCGGGACCTACGAGCAGTACTTC. This sequence encodes CASRYRAGTYEQYF.

There are a few counts of this clonotype. The CDR3 bases are TGTGCCAGCAGCTTGTACGGGAGTGGTTCCTACAATGAGCAGTTCTTC. This sequence encodes CASSLYGSGSYNEQFF. The genes are TRBV7-6 and TRBJ2-1; D possibly corresponds to TRBD2 (6 bases). This CDR3 is built from 16 residues. Looked up from germline, CDR1 is SGHVS and CDR2 is FNYEAQ. Deletions cut 3 bases from V and 1 base from J, with 13 bases between.

The chain uses TRBV4-2 and TRBJ1-1; no clear D. The CDR3 length is 15 residues. V was shortened by 1 base and J by 3 bases, with 12 bases between the two germline ends. Germline values: CDR1 LGHNA, CDR2 YNFKEQ. In nucleotides, the CDR3 is TGTGCCAGCAGCCAAGTTTCATACCAGGACACTGAAGCTTTCTTT. Amino acid sequence: CASSQVSYQDTEAFF.

The V call is TRBV4-1, the J call TRBJ1-2; weak D call: TRBD1 (6 bases). Trimming stripped 2 bases from V and 4 bases from J, with 14 bases between. CDR3 length equals 15 residues. Germline V gene sequence: CDR1 MGHRA, CDR2 YSYEKL. In DNA, the CDR3 is TGCGCCAGCAGCCAACCGACAGGCCTCGGCTATGGCTACACCTTC. This translates into CASSQPTGLGYGYTF.

V and J are TRBV6-6 and TRBJ1-3; possibly TRBD1 for D (6 bases). V shed 2 bases and J shed 7 bases, with 12 bases lying between them. Per the germline V gene, CDR1 is MNHNY and CDR2 is SVGAGI (reference sequence). The CDR3 totals 14 residues. The CDR3 spells CASSYAGVRNTIYF. The CDR3, as DNA: TGTGCCAGCAGTTACGCAGGGGTACGGAACACCATATATTTT.

The chain recombines TRBV20-1 with TRBJ1-3; a possible D gene is TRBD1 (5 bases). The CDR3 is 13 residues long. V lost 3 bases, J lost 0 bases, and 6 bases lay in between. The germline CDR1 and CDR2 sequences are DFQATT and SNEGSKA (reference sequence). CDR3 DNA: TGCAGTGCTAGGGACATCTCTGGAAACACCATATATTTT. Amino acids: CSARDISGNTIYF.

This CDR3 reads CASSLRLAGDPRNEQFF. In DNA form, the CDR3 reads TGTGCCAGCAGCCTCCGACTAGCGGGGGACCCTAGGAATGAGCAGTTCTTC. The rearrangement joins TRBV7-9 to TRBJ2-1; the match to TRBD2 covers 12 bases. This CDR3 has 17 residues. Germline V lookup: CDR1 SEHNR, CDR2 FQNEAQ (reference sequence). After removal of 5 bases from V and 7 bases from J, the junction contained 12 bases not matched to a gene.

This clonotype was recorded many times. The chain has TRBV7-8 and TRBJ2-5, with D possibly being TRBD2 (5 bases). The CDR3 extends over 11 amino acids. Looked up from germline, CDR1 is SGHVS and CDR2 is FQNEAQ. V was pared by 7 bases and J by 4 bases, with 7 bases between. CDR3 DNA: TGTGCCAGCACGGGAAGAGAGACCCAGTACTTC. Its translation is CASTGRETQYF.

This clonotype was detected only a few times. The chain joins TRBV11-2 to TRBJ2-1, with a possible D match to TRBD1 (5 bases). Germline loops: CDR1 SGHAT, CDR2 FQNNGV. Trimming stripped 7 bases from V and 7 bases from J, with 11 bases between. The CDR3 runs 12 residues. This CDR3 is CASTIQDNEQFF. The CDR3 bases are TGTGCCAGCACAATACAGGATAATGAGCAGTTCTTC. Drawing the rest from reference TRBV11-2 and TRBJ2-1, the complete variable domain is EAGVAQSPRYKIIEKRQSVAFWCNPISGHATLYWYQQILGQGPKLLIQFQNNGVVDDSQLPKDRFSAERLKGVDSTLKIQPAKLEDSAVYLCASTIQDNEQFFGPGTRLTVL.

There are many counts of this clonotype. The gene calls are TRBV7-2 and TRBJ2-5; possibly TRBD2 for D (6 bases). This CDR3 has 13 amino acids. The ends were cut back, 1 base at V and 5 bases at J, with 8 bases in the middle. The germline CDR1 and CDR2 sequences are SGHTA and FQGNSA. Here the CDR3 reads CASSLVGGETQYF. The CDR3 DNA reads TGTGCCAGCAGCTTAGTTGGAGGGGAGACCCAGTACTTC.

This chain links TRBV20-1 with TRBJ2-5, with D perhaps matching TRBD1 (7 bases). V dropped 6 bases and J dropped 5 bases, with 13 bases sitting between them. Germline values: CDR1 DFQATT, CDR2 SNEGSKA (reference sequence). The CDR3 contains 12 residues. The CDR3: CSARPGGETQYF. CDR3 bases: TGCAGTGCCCGACCAGGGGGGGAGACCCAGTACTTC.

The sample holds one count of this clonotype. This chain connects TRBV20-1 to TRBJ2-3, with 11 bases that match TRBD2. The CDR3 is 17 residues long. V trimming: 6 bases; J trimming: 2 bases; junction bases outside the gene matches: 13. Germline lookup yields CDR1 DFQATT and CDR2 SNEGSKA (reference sequence). The CDR3 spells CSASGGTSGPVTDTQYF. The CDR3 nucleotides are TGCAGTGCCTCCGGGGGGACTAGCGGCCCCGTCACAGATACGCAGTATTTT.

The table lists this clonotype with a few counts. The chain combines TRBV4-1 with TRBJ2-2, with 9 positions matching TRBD2. The V gene end was trimmed by 2 bases and the J gene end by 9 bases; junction bases not matched to a gene: 19. Germline V gives CDR1 MGHRA, CDR2 YSYEKL. The CDR3 is 19 amino acids. In nucleotides, the CDR3 is TGCGCCAGCAGCCAACGACGGACCCGTAGCGGGGGCTCCCCCCGGGAGCTGTTTTTT. Translation gives CASSQRRTRSGGSPRELFF.

This chain uses TRBV6-6 with TRBJ2-7; 8 nucleotides match TRBD1. V was clipped by 5 bases and J by 3 bases; unmatched bases: 6. The germline V gene encodes CDR1 MNHNY and CDR2 SVGAGI (reference sequence). The CDR3 spans 14 residues. The CDR3 sequence: CASSNSGTGYEQYF. The CDR3 DNA reads TGTGCCAGCAGTAATTCCGGGACAGGCTACGAGCAGTACTTC.

The chain has TRBV9 and TRBJ2-1; D is perhaps TRBD1 or TRBD2 (6 bases each). The germline V and J ends were trimmed by 0 bases and 6 bases, with 13 bases remaining between them. This CDR3 has 15 amino acids. Germline V gene sequence: CDR1 SGDLS, CDR2 YYNGEE. The CDR3 DNA reads as TGTGCCAGCAGCGTAGAGGGTAGGGGGGCCAATGAGCAGTTCTTC. Translating it yields CASSVEGRGANEQFF.

This clonotype has a handful of counts. The DNA of the CDR3 is TGCGCCAGCCTTTGCGGACGACAGGGTAGAAATGAGCAGTTCTTC. The encoded protein is CASLCGRQGRNEQFF. The chain links TRBV23-1 to TRBJ2-1; 7 nucleotides line up with TRBD1. TRBV23-1 falls under the ORF class, with uncertain function. V lost 8 bases and J lost 7; bases outside the gene matches: 14. This CDR3 is built from 15 residues.

J is TRBJ2-7 and V is TRBV12-3 or TRBV12-4, with 11 nucleotides matching TRBD2. After removal of 5 bases from V and 4 bases from J, the junction contained 13 bases not matched to a gene. This CDR3 is built from 17 residues. As DNA, the CDR3 is TGTGCCAGCAGTCCCACGAGTCGAATAGCGGGGGGGTACGAGCAGTACTTC. This encodes CASSPTSRIAGGYEQYF.

The V gene is TRBV7-8, the J gene TRBJ1-6; no clear D gene. In germline, CDR1 is SGHVS, CDR2 FQNEAQ. V gave up 0 bases and J gave up 9 bases, with 12 bases separating them. The CDR3 totals 15 residues. The CDR3 region has the DNA TGTGCCAGCAGCTTAGCTGGGATAAGGGCTTCACCCCTCCACTTT. Protein sequence: CASSLAGIRASPLHF.

This clonotype was detected a few times. The chain links TRBV7-3 to TRBJ2-7; D uncertain. CDR1 SGHTA and CDR2 FQGTGA come from the germline V gene. The germline V and J ends were trimmed by 5 bases and 4 bases, with 15 bases remaining between them. CDR3 length: 14 residues. The CDR3 sequence: CASSLVAEKYEQYF. The CDR3 region has the DNA TGTGCCAGCAGCCTTGTTGCCGAGAAGTACGAGCAGTACTTC.

This clonotype was recorded a few times. The gene calls are TRBV6-1 and TRBJ1-2; 9 bases agree with TRBD1. The CDR3 runs to 15 residues. V gave up 6 bases and J gave up 3 bases; unmatched junction bases: 8. CDR1 and CDR2 (germline): MNHNS, SASEGT. The CDR3 sequence is CASRTGDREYYGYTF. CDR3 coding DNA: TGTGCCAGCAGAACCGGGGACAGGGAGTACTATGGCTACACCTTC.